Below are 14 T cell receptor beta chains sequenced from a single sample in a study of glioma-infiltrating T cells after dendritic cell vaccination. The time point was: after dendritic cell vaccination, including at tumor progression/relapse. The repertoire was sequenced with immunoSEQ multiplex PCR; TCRdb's copy has only in-frame clones and lacks some. Of 85,000 to 100,000 clones listed, 85% are singletons. Sequenced material: blood, taken after dendritic cell vaccination. The receptors were sampled from a human donor with glioblastoma.

The chain links TRBV7-6 to TRBJ1-3; D might be TRBD1 (6 bases). Trimming took off 5 bases at V and 0 bases at J, with 17 bases between the two ends. This CDR3 spans 17 amino acids. Germline V gives CDR1 SGHVS, CDR2 FNYEAQ. CDR3 DNA sequence: TGTGCCAGCAGCCCTGGACAGCGCGGTCTCTCTGGAAACACCATATATTTT. The encoded protein is CASSPGQRGLSGNTIYF.

The chain combines TRBV7-3 with TRBJ1-1; no definite D call. Germline V gene lookup returns CDR1 SGHTA and CDR2 FQGTGA. The CDR3 has 14 residues. The V gene lost 2 bases and the J gene lost 1 base, with 8 bases spanning the gap. The CDR3 region is CASSLGLSNTEAFF. The DNA for the CDR3 is TGTGCCAGCAGCTTAGGACTGTCGAACACTGAAGCTTTCTTT.

This clone showed up just a few times. The chain joins TRBV5-4 to TRBJ2-7, with 11 bases lining up with TRBD2. Germline CDR1 SGHNT, CDR2 YYREEE (reference sequence). The CDR3 is 14 amino acids. V lost 4 bases, J lost 4 bases, and 4 bases stayed unmatched. As DNA, the CDR3 is TGTGCCAGCAGCACGACTAGCGGGGTTTACGAGCAGTACTTC. It specifies CASSTTSGVYEQYF.

The chain carries TRBV6-4 and TRBJ2-7; possible D gene TRBD1, 5 bases. Germline V gene sequence: CDR1 MRHNA, CDR2 SNTAGT. The CDR3 extends over 16 amino acids. V lost 6 bases and J 3 bases, leaving 21 bases between the germline ends. The CDR3 DNA is TGTGCCAGCAGACTCTGCACTATACAGGAGCGCTACGAGCAGTACTTC. Its protein product is CASRLCTIQERYEQYF.

The rearrangement joins TRBV5-1 to TRBJ1-4, with 8 positions matching TRBD1. The CDR3 extends over 15 amino acids. J was trimmed by 4 bases and V by 1 base; bases with no gene match: 3. Germline assignment: CDR1 SGHRS and CDR2 YFSETQ. CDR3 in DNA: TGCGCCAGCAGCTTGTTGGGACAGGATAATGAAAAACTGTTTTTT. Protein product: CASSLLGQDNEKLFF.

V usage is TRBV11-3 and J usage is TRBJ2-1; the match to TRBD1 covers 12 bases. Per the germline V gene, CDR1 is SGHNT and CDR2 is YENEEA. J lost 7 bases, V lost 0 bases, and 13 bases had no gene match. This CDR3 is built from 19 residues. The chain's CDR3 is CASSLDIRGTGGRENEQFF. CDR3 bases: TGTGCCAGCAGCTTAGATATCCGCGGGACAGGGGGCAGAGAGAATGAGCAGTTCTTC.

This sequence joins TRBV11-3 and TRBJ2-7; 10 nucleotides match TRBD2. V gave up 1 base and J gave up 3 bases; unmatched junction bases: 3. The CDR3 contains 15 residues. In germline, CDR1 is SGHNT, CDR2 YENEEA. This CDR3 reads CASSLGTSGYYEQYF. As DNA, the CDR3 is TGTGCCAGCAGCTTAGGGACTAGCGGTTACTACGAGCAGTACTTC. The complete variable domain, with remaining parts taken from reference TRBV11-3 and TRBJ2-7, reads EAGVVQSPRYKIIEKKQPVAFWCNPISGHNTLYWYLQNLGQGPELLIRYENEEAVDDSQLPKDRFSAERLKGVDSTLKIQPAELGDSAVYLCASSLGTSGYYEQYFGPGTRLTVT.

V usage is TRBV12-5 and J usage is TRBJ2-2; 7 bases are shared with TRBD1. The CDR3 is 15 amino acids. CDR1 is LGHNT, CDR2 FRNRAP, per germline. Trimming removed 7 bases from V and 5 bases from J; junction bases left unmatched: 10. The CDR3: CASARTGKNTGELFF. The CDR3 DNA sequence: TGTGCTAGTGCCCGGACAGGAAAAAATACCGGGGAGCTGTTTTTT.

The chain joins TRBV15 to TRBJ2-3, with 8 nucleotides matching TRBD2. V lost 5 bases to trimming and J lost 6 bases; unmatched junction nucleotides: 10. The CDR3 runs 15 residues. From germline, CDR1 is LNHNV and CDR2 YYDKDF (reference sequence). The CDR3 DNA reads as TGTGCCACCAGCCGCGGGGGGCCCTCCAGGGATACGCAGTATTTT. It encodes CATSRGGPSRDTQYF.

This sequence joins TRBV5-1 and TRBJ1-3, with 10 nucleotides matching TRBD1. The CDR3 has 16 amino acids. The germline CDR1 and CDR2 sequences are SGHRS and YFSETQ. Trimming removed 4 bases from V and 3 bases from J; junction bases left unmatched: 7. Written as DNA, the CDR3 is TGCGCCAGCAGCGTCACCGGGACAGGGGTTGGAAACACCATATATTTT. Translating it yields CASSVTGTGVGNTIYF.

CDR3 amino acids: CATSRRQSSPLHF. The DNA of the CDR3 is TGTGCCACCAGCAGACGACAGAGCTCACCCCTCCACTTT. The chain carries TRBV15 and TRBJ1-6; TRBD1 might be the D (5 bases). CDR1 is LNHNV, CDR2 YYDKDF, per germline (reference sequence). The CDR3 contains 13 residues. The V end was cut by 2 bases, the J end by 10 bases, with 9 bases between.

The chain combines TRBV9 with TRBJ2-3; possibly TRBD2 for D (6 bases). The CDR3 runs 12 residues. Trimming stripped 3 bases from V and 5 bases from J, with 7 bases between. Germline CDR1 and CDR2: SGDLS and YYNGEE. CDR3 loop: CASSGAGDTQYF. In DNA form, the CDR3 reads TGTGCCAGCAGCGGAGCGGGAGATACGCAGTATTTT.

This clone was seen just once. This chain uses TRBV5-1 with TRBJ2-3; 11 bases match TRBD2. Trimming took 0 bases from V and 0 from J; bases not matched to a gene: 12. CDR1 SGHRS and CDR2 YFSETQ come from the germline V gene. The CDR3 consists of 20 residues. The CDR3 DNA reads TGCGCCAGCAGCTTGGCCGGTCTAGCGGGGGGTTCCTTTAGCACAGATACGCAGTATTTT. Translation: CASSLAGLAGGSFSTDTQYF.

This chain connects TRBV9 to TRBJ2-7; 7 bases map to TRBD2. Germline trimming cut 0 bases from V and 5 bases from J; bases unmatched to any gene: 5. CDR1 and CDR2 from the germline V gene are SGDLS and YYNGEE. The length of the CDR3 is 14 residues. The CDR3 region is CASSVGGGGDEQYF. The CDR3 bases are TGTGCCAGCAGCGTAGGGGGGGGAGGGGACGAGCAGTACTTC.